The 2 T cell receptor beta chains listed next were all sequenced from one sample in a study of molecular identifiers for immune sequencing clone quantification. A single record per CDR3 protein comes from TCRdb applying MiXCR to the PCR reads. The top ten hold over 0.6% of the sample, which has about half a million distinct CDR3 sequences, under 30% seen once. Sequenced: naive CD8+ T cells from blood, with Jurkat cell RNA spiked in. Subset in this sample: FACS-sorted CD8+CD4-CCR7+CD45RA+ naive T cells. These receptor sequences come from a human donor in good health. Some libraries in this study had Jurkat cell RNA spiked in.

Only a few counts were recorded for this clonotype. This sequence joins TRBV6-2 or TRBV6-3 and TRBJ2-2; D not resolved. The length of the CDR3 is 14 residues. Germline-derived CDR1 and CDR2 are MNHEY and SVGEGT. Trimming stripped 2 bases from V and 1 base from J, with 5 bases between. The CDR3 DNA follows: TGTGCCAGCAGTTACGAACAGAACACCGGGGAGCTGTTTTTT. Translating gives CASSYEQNTGELFF.

Regarding this clonotype: This CDR3 fails to terminate in the conserved phenylalanine or tryptophan, so it likely reflects a read error. The rearrangement joins TRBV7-3 to TRBJ2-2; D gene ambiguous. CDR1 is SGHTA and CDR2 is FQGTGA in the germline V gene. The length of the CDR3 is 14 residues. V gave up 2 bases and J gave up 0 bases, with 4 bases separating them. The DNA of the CDR3 is TGTGCCAGCAGCTTAGCCACGAACACCGGGGAGCTGTTTTCT. As protein: CASSLATNTGELFS.